This T cell receptor (beta chain) was recorded in a study of regulatory T cells in long-lasting Graves disease. Study as a whole: Graves' patients diagnosed newly had used antithyroid drugs under 3 months.

The germline V gene encodes CDR1 DFQATT and CDR2 SNEGSKA (reference sequence). This CDR3 region has 15 residues. Deletions cut 3 bases from V and 8 bases from J, with 20 bases between. Regarding time point: newly diagnosed GD, antithyroid drugs for less than 3 months. PBMC RNA served as the TCR library source. Graves' disease was diagnosed by American Thyroid Association guidelines. According to the study, TCR beta libraries were built with iRepertoire HTBI primers and CDR3-region Arm-PCR. TCRdb reprocessed the multiplex PCR reads with MiXCR, giving one entry per CDR3 protein. In the table there are about 620,000 distinct CDR3 sequences, about 15% of which are singletons. These same data were also listed under a study on T cells in Graves' hyperthyroidism and ophthalmopathy.

The material was peripheral blood mononuclear cells (PBMCs), obtained at new diagnosis, from a patient treated with antithyroid drugs. This TCR derives from a woman in her twenties or thirties with Graves disease. The V call is TRBV20-1, the J call TRBJ2-1; possible D gene TRBD2, 5 bases. The CDR3 nucleotides read TGCAGTGCTAGGGCAAGACTACCCACCAAGCATGAGCAGTTCTTC. This translates into CSARARLPTKHEQFF.